The clone carrying this T cell receptor (beta chain) was seen a few times. Antigen unknown. Trimming shortened V by 6 bases and J by 5 bases, and 16 bases separated the two germline ends. Germline V gene sequence: CDR1 SQVTM, CDR2 ANQGSEA. This CDR3 comprises 13 residues. Indicated time point: pre-sensitization, week 0. The treatment was: therapeutic diphenylcyclopropenone sensitization with weekly scalp DPC. Unfractionated whole blood served as the source for total RNA extraction. The library tagged individual cDNA molecules with unique molecular identifiers. TCRdb processed the RACE reads anew with MiXCR; each CDR3 protein has one entry. In the table there are fewer than 140,000 distinct CDR3 sequences, around 12% of which are singletons. This specimen comes from a study of human T cells and chemical hapten exposure. Whole-study findings and limits: TCRs at a frequency above 1 in 1000 stayed unchanged with DPC sensitization. Having alopecia, the donors may differ immunologically from healthy people.

This receptor was obtained from a woman aged 45-59 years with alopecia areata. Some clones in this sample may be carry-over from other donors' samples. The chain is built from TRBV29-1 and TRBJ1-1; tentatively, D is TRBD1 (5 bases). Sequenced material: whole blood, taken in connection with sensitization to the hapten diphenylcyclopropenone (DPC). The CDR3 reads CSVTRDRPTEAFF. CDR3 bases: TGCAGCGTCACCAGGGATAGGCCAACTGAAGCTTTCTTT.